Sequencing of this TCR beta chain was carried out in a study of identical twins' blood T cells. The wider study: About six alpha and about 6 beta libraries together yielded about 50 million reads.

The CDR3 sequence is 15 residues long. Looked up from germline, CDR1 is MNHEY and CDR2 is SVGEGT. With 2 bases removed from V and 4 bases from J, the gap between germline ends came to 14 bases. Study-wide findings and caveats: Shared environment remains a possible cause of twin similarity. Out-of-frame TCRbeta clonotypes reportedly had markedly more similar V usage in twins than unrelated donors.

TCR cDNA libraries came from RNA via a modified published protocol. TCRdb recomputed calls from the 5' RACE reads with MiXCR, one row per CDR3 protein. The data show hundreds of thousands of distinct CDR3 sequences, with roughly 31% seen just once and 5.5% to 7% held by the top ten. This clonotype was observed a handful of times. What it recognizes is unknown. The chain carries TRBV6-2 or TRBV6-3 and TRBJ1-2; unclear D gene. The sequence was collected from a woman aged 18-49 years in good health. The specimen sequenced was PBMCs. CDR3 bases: TGTGCCAGCAGTTACCTTCCAAGGTGGGGCTATGGCTACACCTTC. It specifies CASSYLPRWGYGYTF.